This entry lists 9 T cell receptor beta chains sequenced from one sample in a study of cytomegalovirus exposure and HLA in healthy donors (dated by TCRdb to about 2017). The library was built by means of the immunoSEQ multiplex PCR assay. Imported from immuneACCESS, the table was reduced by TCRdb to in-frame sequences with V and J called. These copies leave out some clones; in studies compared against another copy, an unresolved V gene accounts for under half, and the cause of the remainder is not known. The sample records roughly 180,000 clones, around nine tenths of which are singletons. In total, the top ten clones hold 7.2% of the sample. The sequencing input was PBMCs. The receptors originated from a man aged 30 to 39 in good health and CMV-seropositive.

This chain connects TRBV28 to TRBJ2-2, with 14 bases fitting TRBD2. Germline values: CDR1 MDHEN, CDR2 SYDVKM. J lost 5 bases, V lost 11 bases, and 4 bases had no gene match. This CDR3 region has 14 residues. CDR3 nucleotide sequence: TGTGCCGGACTAGCGGGAGGACGAACCGGGGAGCTGTTTTTT. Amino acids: CAGLAGGRTGELFF.

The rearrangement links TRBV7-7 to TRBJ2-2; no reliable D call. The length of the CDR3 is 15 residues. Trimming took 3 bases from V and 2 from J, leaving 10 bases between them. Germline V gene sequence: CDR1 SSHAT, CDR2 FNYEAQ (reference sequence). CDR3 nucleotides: TGTGCCAGCAGCTTTGAGCCTACCAACACCGGGGAGCTGTTTTTT. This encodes CASSFEPTNTGELFF.

In DNA form, the CDR3 reads TGTGCCAGCAGCCCCGGGACAGGGTCTAATGAAAAACTGTTTTTT. Residues: CASSPGTGSNEKLFF. The chain combines TRBV7-9 with TRBJ1-4, with 9 bases matching TRBD1. J lost 3 bases, V lost 5 bases, and 4 bases had no gene match. The CDR3 is made up of 15 amino acids. Germline CDR1 and CDR2: SEHNR and FQNEAQ (reference sequence).

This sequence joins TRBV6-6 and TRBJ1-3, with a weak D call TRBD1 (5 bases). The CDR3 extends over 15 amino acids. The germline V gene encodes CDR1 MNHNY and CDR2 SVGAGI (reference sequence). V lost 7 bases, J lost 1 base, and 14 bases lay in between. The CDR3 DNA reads TGTGCCAGCACCGACAGTTTTTTGTCTGGAAACACCATATATTTT. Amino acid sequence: CASTDSFLSGNTIYF.

CDR3 in DNA: TGTGCCACCTCTTTGGAACAGGGCTCGGGGTGGCCCCAGCATTTT. It encodes CATSLEQGSGWPQHF. V usage is TRBV27 and J usage is TRBJ1-5; the D gene is possibly TRBD1 (6 bases). From germline, CDR1 is MNHEY and CDR2 SMNVEV (reference sequence). This CDR3 has 15 residues. V was pared by 10 bases and J by 9 bases, with 25 bases between.

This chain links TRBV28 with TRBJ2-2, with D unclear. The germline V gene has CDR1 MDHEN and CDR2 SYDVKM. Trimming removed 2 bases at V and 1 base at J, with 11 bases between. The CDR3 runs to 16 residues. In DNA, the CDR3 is TGTGCCAGCAGTTTAAGTACGCAGGTGAACACCGGGGAGCTGTTTTTT. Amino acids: CASSLSTQVNTGELFF.

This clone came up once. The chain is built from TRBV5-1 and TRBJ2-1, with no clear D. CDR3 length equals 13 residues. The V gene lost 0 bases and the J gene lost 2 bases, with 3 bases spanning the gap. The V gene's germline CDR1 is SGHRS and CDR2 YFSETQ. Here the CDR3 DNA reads TGCGCCAGCAGCTTGGTTCCCTACAATGAGCAGTTCTTC. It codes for CASSLVPYNEQFF.

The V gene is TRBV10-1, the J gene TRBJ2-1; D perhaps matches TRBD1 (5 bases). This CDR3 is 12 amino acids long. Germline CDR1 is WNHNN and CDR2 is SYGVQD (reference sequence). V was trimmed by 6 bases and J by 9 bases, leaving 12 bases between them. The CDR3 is CASSGQGSEQFF. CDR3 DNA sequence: TGCGCCAGCAGCGGGCAGGGTAGTGAGCAGTTCTTC.

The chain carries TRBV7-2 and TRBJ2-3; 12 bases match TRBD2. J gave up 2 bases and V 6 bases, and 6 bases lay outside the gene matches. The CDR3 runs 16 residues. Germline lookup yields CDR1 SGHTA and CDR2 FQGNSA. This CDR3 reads CASRSTSGGPTDTQYF. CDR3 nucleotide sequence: TGTGCCAGCAGGTCCACTAGCGGGGGGCCCACAGATACGCAGTATTTT.